What follows is one T cell receptor beta chain and its context. The antigen is not known. The CDR3 loop spans 13 amino acids. In germline, CDR1 is LNHDA, CDR2 SQIVND (reference sequence). V was cut by 6 bases and J by 11 bases, with 17 bases left in between. RNA transcripts yielded amplified TCR beta CDR3 regions. First-round RT-PCR of the TCR CDR3 relied on the HTBI primer set. TCRdb independently ran MiXCR on the multiplex PCR reads; one entry per CDR3 protein. The sample has 800,000 or so distinct CDR3 sequences, around 38% seen once. Clinical symptoms, serum thyroxine, TRAb, thyroid ultrasound and orbital computed tomography established diagnosis. The sample belongs to a study of T cells in Graves' hyperthyroidism and ophthalmopathy. For the study at large: Before treatment of any kind, peripheral blood was taken at initial diagnosis. Findings and caveats of the study: Through a model of 13 V-J features, ophthalmopathy was separated from stable hyperthyroidism. Blood also held most thyroid clonotypes expanded beyond 0.001.

This chain connects TRBV19 to TRBJ1-5; the D is unclear. The sequenced sample consisted of blood. The receptor was isolated from a man between 18 and 29 years old with Graves' hyperthyroidism. The CDR3, as DNA: TGTGCCAGTAGCCTACTAGCGTCAGAGACCCAGCATTTT. Translating gives CASSLLASETQHF. The complete variable domain, with remaining parts taken from reference TRBV19 and TRBJ1-5, reads DGGITQSPKYLFRKEGQNVTLSCEQNLNHDAMYWYRQDPGQGLRLIYYSQIVNDFQKGDIAEGYSVSREKKESFPLTVTSAQKNPTAFYLCASSLLASETQHFGDGTRLSIL.